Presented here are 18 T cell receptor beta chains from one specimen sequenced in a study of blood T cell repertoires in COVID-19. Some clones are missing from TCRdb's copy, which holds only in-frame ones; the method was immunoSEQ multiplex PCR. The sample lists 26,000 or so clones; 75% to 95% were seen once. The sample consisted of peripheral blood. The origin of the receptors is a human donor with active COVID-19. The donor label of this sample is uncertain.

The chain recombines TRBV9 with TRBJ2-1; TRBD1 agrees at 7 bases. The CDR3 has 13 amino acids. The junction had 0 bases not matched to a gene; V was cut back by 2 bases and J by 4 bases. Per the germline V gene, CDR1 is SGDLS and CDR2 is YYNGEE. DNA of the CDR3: TGTGCCAGCAGCGTGACAGGGTACAATGAGCAGTTCTTC. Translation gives CASSVTGYNEQFF.

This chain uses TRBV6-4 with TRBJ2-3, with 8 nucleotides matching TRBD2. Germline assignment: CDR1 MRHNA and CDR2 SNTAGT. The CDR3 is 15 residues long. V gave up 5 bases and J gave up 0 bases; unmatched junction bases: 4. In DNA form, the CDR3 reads TGTGCCAGCAGTCTAGCGGGCCATAGCACAGATACGCAGTATTTT. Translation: CASSLAGHSTDTQYF.

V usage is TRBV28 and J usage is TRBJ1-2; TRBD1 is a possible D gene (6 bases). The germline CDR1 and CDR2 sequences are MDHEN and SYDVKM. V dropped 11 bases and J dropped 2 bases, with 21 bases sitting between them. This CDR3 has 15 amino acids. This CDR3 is CASTGKPPSNYGYTF. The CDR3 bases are TGTGCCTCTACAGGGAAGCCCCCTAGCAACTATGGCTACACCTTC.

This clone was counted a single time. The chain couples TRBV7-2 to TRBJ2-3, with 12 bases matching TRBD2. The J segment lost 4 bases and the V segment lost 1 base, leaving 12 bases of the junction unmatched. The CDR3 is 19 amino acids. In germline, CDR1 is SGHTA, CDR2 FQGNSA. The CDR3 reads CASSLVASSGGARADTQYF. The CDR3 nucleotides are TGTGCCAGCAGCTTAGTGGCCTCTAGCGGGGGGGCTCGGGCAGATACGCAGTATTTT.

CDR3 sequence: CASSPTGTENTEAFF. DNA of the CDR3: TGTGCCAGCTCACCGACCGGGACAGAGAACACTGAAGCTTTCTTT. The chain couples TRBV18 to TRBJ1-1; 7 nucleotides agree with TRBD1. The CDR3 is 15 amino acids. Looked up from germline, CDR1 is KGHSH and CDR2 is LQKENI. J gave up 1 base and V 3 bases, and 5 bases lay outside the gene matches.

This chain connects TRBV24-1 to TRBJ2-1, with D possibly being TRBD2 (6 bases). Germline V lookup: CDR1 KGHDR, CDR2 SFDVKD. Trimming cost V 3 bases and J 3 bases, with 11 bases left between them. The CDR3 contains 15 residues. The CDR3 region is CATSDGTPLYNEQFF. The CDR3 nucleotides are TGTGCCACCAGTGATGGGACTCCACTCTACAATGAGCAGTTCTTC.

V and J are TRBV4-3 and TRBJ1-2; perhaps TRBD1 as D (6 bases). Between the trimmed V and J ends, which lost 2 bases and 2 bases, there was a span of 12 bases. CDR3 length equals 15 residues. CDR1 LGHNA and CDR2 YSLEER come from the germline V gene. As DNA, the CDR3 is TGCGCCAGCAGCCAAAAAACAGGGTTCAACTATGGCTACACCTTC. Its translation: CASSQKTGFNYGYTF.

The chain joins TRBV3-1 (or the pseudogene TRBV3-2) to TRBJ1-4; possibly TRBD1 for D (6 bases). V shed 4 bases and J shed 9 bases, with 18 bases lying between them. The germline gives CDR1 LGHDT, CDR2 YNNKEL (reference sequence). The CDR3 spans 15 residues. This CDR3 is CASSLGTQTRKKLFF. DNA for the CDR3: TGTGCCAGCAGCCTAGGGACACAAACGAGGAAAAAACTGTTTTTT.

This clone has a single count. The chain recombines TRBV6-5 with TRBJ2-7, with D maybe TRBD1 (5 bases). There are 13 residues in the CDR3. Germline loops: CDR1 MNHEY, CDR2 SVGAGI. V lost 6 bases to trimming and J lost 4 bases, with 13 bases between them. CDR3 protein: CASSPTGKYEQYF. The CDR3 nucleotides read TGTGCCAGCAGCCCCACAGGAAAATACGAGCAGTACTTC.

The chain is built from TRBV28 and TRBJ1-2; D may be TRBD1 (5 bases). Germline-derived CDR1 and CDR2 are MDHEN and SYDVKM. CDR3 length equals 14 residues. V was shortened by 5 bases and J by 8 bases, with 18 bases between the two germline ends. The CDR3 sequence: CASSPGGTPPGYTF. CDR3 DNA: TGTGCCAGCAGTCCAGGCGGGACGCCACCGGGCTACACCTTC.

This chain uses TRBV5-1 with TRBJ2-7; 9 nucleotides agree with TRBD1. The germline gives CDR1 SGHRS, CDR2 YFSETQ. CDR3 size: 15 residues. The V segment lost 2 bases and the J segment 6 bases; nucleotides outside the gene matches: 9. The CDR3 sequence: CASSLTQGALGEQYF. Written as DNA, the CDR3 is TGCGCCAGCAGCTTAACACAGGGGGCGCTGGGCGAGCAGTACTTC.

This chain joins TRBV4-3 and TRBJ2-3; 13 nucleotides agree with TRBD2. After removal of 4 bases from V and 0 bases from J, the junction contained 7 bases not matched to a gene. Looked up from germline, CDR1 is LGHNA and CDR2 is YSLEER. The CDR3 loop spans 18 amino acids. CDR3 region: CASSPRTSGGLSTDTQYF. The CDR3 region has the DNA TGCGCCAGCAGCCCTCGGACTAGCGGGGGCCTCAGCACAGATACGCAGTATTTT.

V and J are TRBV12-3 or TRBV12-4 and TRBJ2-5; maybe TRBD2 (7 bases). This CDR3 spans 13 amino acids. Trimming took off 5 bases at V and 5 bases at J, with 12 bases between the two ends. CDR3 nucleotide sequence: TGTGCCAGCAGTCCGGGGGGCCGGGAGACCCAGTACTTC. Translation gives CASSPGGRETQYF.

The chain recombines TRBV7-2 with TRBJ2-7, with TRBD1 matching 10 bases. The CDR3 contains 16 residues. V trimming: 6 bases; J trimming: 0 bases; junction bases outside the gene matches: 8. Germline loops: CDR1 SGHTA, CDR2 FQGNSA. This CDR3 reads CASRNLDRGFSYEQYF. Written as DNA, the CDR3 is TGTGCCAGCAGAAACTTGGACAGGGGGTTCTCCTACGAGCAGTACTTC.

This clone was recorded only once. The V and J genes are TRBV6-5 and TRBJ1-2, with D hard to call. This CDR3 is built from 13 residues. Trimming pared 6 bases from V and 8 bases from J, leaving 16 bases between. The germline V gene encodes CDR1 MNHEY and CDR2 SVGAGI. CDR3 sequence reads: CASRDPGEKGYTF. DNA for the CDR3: TGTGCCAGCAGAGACCCCGGGGAGAAGGGCTACACCTTC.

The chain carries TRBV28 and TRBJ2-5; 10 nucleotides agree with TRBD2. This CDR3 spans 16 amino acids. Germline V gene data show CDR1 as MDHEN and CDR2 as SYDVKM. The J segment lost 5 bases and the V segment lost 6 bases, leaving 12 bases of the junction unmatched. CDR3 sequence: CASRKLLAGVLETQYF. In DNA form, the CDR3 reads TGTGCCAGCAGAAAACTTCTAGCGGGGGTATTGGAGACCCAGTACTTC.

The CDR3 DNA is TGTGCCAGCAGTTACTCCCCAGCGGTAAACGAGCAGTACTTC. Residues: CASSYSPAVNEQYF. J is TRBJ2-7 and V is TRBV6-2 or TRBV6-3; D might be TRBD2 (5 bases). This CDR3 has 14 amino acids. Germline V lookup: CDR1 MNHEY, CDR2 SVGEGT. V was pared by 0 bases and J by 5 bases, with 11 bases between.

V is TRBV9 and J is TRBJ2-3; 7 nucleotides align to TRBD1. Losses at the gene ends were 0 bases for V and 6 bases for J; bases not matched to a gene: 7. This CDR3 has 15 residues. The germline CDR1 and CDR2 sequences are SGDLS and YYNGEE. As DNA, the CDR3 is TGTGCCAGCAGCGTAGGACAGGGATCTGGGGATACGCAGTATTTT. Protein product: CASSVGQGSGDTQYF.